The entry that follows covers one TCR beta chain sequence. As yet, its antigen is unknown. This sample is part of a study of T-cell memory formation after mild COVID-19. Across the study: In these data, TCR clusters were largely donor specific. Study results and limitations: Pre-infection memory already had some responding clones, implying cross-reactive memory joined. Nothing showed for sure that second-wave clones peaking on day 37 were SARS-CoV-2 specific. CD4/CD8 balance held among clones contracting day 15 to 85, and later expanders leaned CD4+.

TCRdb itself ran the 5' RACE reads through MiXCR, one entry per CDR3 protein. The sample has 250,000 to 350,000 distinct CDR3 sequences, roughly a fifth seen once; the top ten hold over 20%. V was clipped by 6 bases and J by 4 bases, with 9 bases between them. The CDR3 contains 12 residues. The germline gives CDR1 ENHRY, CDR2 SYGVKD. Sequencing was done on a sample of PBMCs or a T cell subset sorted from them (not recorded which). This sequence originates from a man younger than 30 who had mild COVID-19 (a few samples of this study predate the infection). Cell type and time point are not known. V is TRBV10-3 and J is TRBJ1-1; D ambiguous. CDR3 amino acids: CAISLSSTEAFF. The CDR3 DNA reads TGTGCCATCAGCTTATCGAGCACTGAAGCTTTCTTT.